This T cell receptor beta chain stems from a study of identifying expanded T cells in peripheral blood. Study-level points and caveats: Differentially abundant clones: roughly 1.2 between replicates, approximately 16 at roughly 13 days, 18 to 20 at four. Clone count variance between roughly 2-week samples rose with total template count.

Assay used: immunoSEQ multiplex PCR; TCRdb lists only in-frame clones, some missing. The table includes approximately 120,000 clones, about 88% detected once. Collection occurred without any documented infections or immune events in donors. The CDR3 consists of 14 residues. Looked up from germline, CDR1 is SGHAT and CDR2 is FQNNGV. Trimming took 0 bases from V and 4 from J, leaving 9 bases between them. A note on this clone: Its specificity is not known.

Sequenced: blood. This chain joins TRBV11-2 and TRBJ1-1; the D gene is possibly TRBD1 (5 bases). This TCR came from a person between 18 and 69 years old in good health. CDR3 in DNA: TGTGCCAGCAGCTTAGACAGGGTGGGCACTGAAGCTTTCTTT. The encoded protein is CASSLDRVGTEAFF.